This T cell receptor (beta chain) was recovered during a study of blood T cell repertoires in COVID-19. TCRdb's table, derived via immunoSEQ multiplex PCR, lists solely in-frame clones and lacks some. The sample lists approximately 37,000 clones; about nine tenths were seen once. This TCR was recovered from a man at least 80 years old with active COVID-19. Specimen: peripheral blood.

DNA of the CDR3: TGTGCCAGCAGCGCACGACTAGCGGGGAGGACCTACGAGCAGTACTTC. Translated: CASSARLAGRTYEQYF. This chain joins TRBV7-8 and TRBJ2-7; 11 bases agree with TRBD2. The length of the CDR3 is 16 residues. V trimming: 5 bases; J trimming: 2 bases; junction bases outside the gene matches: 8. The germline CDR1 and CDR2 sequences are SGHVS and FQNEAQ. Based on the CDR3 plus reference TRBV7-8 and TRBJ2-7, the full variable domain is GAGVSQSPRYKVAKRGQDVALRCDPISGHVSLFWYQQALGQGPEFLTYFQNEAQLDKSGLPSDRFFAERPEGSVSTLKIQRTQQEDSAVYLCASSARLAGRTYEQYFGPGTRLTVT.